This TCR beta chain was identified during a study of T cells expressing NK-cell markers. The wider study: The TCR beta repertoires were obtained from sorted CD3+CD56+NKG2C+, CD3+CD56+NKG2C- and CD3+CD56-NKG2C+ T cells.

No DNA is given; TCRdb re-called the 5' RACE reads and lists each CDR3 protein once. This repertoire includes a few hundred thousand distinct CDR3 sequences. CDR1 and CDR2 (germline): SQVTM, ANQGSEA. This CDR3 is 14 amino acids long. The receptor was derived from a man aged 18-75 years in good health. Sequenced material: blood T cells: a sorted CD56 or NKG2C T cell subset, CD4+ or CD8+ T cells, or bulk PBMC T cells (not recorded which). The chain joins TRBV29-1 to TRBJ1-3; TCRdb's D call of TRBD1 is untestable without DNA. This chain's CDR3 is CSVARGRSPNTIYF.